Below are 18 T cell receptor beta chains sequenced from a single sample in a study of identical twins. TCRdb used MiXCR to reprocess the 5' RACE reads, holding one entry per CDR3 protein. The profile shows fewer than 900,000 distinct CDR3 sequences, about 20% of them singletons. This same sample was also part of a study on T cells expressing NK-cell markers.

The specimen sequenced was PBMCs. These receptors came from a woman between 18 and 29 years old in good health.

Ten or more counts support this clonotype. The chain carries TRBV5-1 and TRBJ2-7; TRBD1 matches 7 bases. CDR1 is SGHRS and CDR2 is YFSETQ in the germline V gene. The V and J ends lost 4 bases and 5 bases, in that order; junction bases with no gene match: 9. The CDR3 spans 14 residues. DNA for the CDR3: TGCGCCAGCAGCCTAAACAGGGGACCCAACGAGCAGTACTTC. This gives the protein CASSLNRGPNEQYF.

The chain employs TRBV12-3 or TRBV12-4 and TRBJ2-3; tentatively, D is TRBD2 (6 bases). The CDR3 is made up of 14 amino acids. V was clipped by 3 bases and J by 2 bases, with 9 bases between them. Written as DNA, the CDR3 is TGTGCCAGCAGTTTTACGGGGGTCACAGATACGCAGTATTTT. Translated: CASSFTGVTDTQYF.

The sample holds a few counts of this clonotype. CDR3 amino acids: CASKPIRSYGEQFF. The CDR3 bases are TGTGCCAGCAAGCCTATTAGATCGTACGGTGAGCAGTTCTTC. The genes are TRBV6-2 or TRBV6-3 and TRBJ2-1; unclear D gene. This CDR3 spans 14 amino acids. V was shortened by 7 bases and J by 9 bases, with 19 bases between the two germline ends. Germline assignment: CDR1 MNHEY and CDR2 SVGEGT.

In this sample, this clonotype turned up a few times. This chain connects TRBV29-1 to TRBJ2-5; D might be TRBD1 (5 bases). Trimming shortened V by 8 bases and J by 1 base, and 11 bases separated the two germline ends. CDR1 and CDR2 from the germline V gene are SQVTM and ANQGSEA. This CDR3 spans 12 amino acids. The CDR3 DNA follows: TGCAGCCTCCAGGGTGGCCAAGAGACCCAGTACTTC. This encodes CSLQGGQETQYF.

This clonotype came up a few times. V usage is TRBV29-1 and J usage is TRBJ2-1; no definite D call. Germline assignment: CDR1 SQVTM and CDR2 ANQGSEA. Trimming removed 4 bases from V and 5 bases from J, with 15 bases in between. The CDR3 has 14 residues. CDR3: CSVALLKRDNEQFF. The CDR3 region has the DNA TGCAGCGTTGCCCTTTTAAAGCGAGACAATGAGCAGTTCTTC.

This clonotype turned up a few times. This chain joins TRBV6-1 and TRBJ1-4; 9 nucleotides match TRBD1. Germline V gives CDR1 MNHNS, CDR2 SASEGT. There are 14 residues in the CDR3. With V trimmed by 5 bases and J by 8 bases, 6 bases remained unmatched. This CDR3 is CASSQGTGTEKLFF. The DNA of the CDR3 is TGTGCCAGCAGTCAAGGGACAGGGACCGAAAAACTGTTTTTT.

The chain recombines TRBV7-2 with TRBJ2-1; D is possibly TRBD1 (5 bases). Germline V gene lookup returns CDR1 SGHTA and CDR2 FQGNSA. V lost 5 bases and J 5 bases, leaving 16 bases between the germline ends. This CDR3 region has 15 residues. CDR3 sequence reads: CASSTDSLPHNEQFF. CDR3 coding DNA: TGTGCCAGCAGCACCGACAGCCTTCCCCACAATGAGCAGTTCTTC.

This clonotype was picked up many times. This rearrangement joins TRBV12-3 or TRBV12-4 to TRBJ2-4; no definite D call. CDR3 length: 13 residues. Trimming cost V 5 bases and J 9 bases, with 14 bases left between them. CDR3: CASSRPVLRIQYF. DNA for the CDR3: TGTGCCAGCAGTAGGCCAGTCCTTCGCATTCAGTACTTC.

The chain is built from TRBV20-1 and TRBJ2-1; TRBD2 aligns across 11 bases. The V segment lost 4 bases and the J segment 15 bases; nucleotides outside the gene matches: 11. This CDR3 has 13 amino acids. Germline V gives CDR1 DFQATT, CDR2 SNEGSKA (reference sequence). The CDR3 reads CSATRSSGGAPFF. CDR3 in DNA: TGCAGTGCTACCCGGAGTAGCGGGGGGGCCCCGTTCTTC.

This clonotype has just a few counts. The CDR3 spells CASSSRVIMNTEAFF. CDR3 DNA sequence: TGTGCCAGCAGCTCCAGGGTGATTATGAACACTGAAGCTTTCTTT. The genes are TRBV5-4 and TRBJ1-1; tentatively, D is TRBD1 (5 bases). V dropped 3 bases and J dropped 0 bases, with 12 bases sitting between them. The CDR3 contains 15 residues. Germline V gene sequence: CDR1 SGHNT, CDR2 YYREEE (reference sequence).

The sample holds a few counts of this clonotype. V and J are TRBV4-3 and TRBJ1-2; 7 bases are a match to TRBD1. V lost 3 bases to trimming and J lost 4 bases; unmatched junction nucleotides: 8. Germline V gene lookup returns CDR1 LGHNA and CDR2 YSLEER. The CDR3 runs 15 residues. The CDR3 loop reads CASSQPGTGVYGYTF. The CDR3 DNA is TGCGCCAGCAGCCAGCCCGGAACAGGGGTCTATGGCTACACCTTC.

This clonotype was observed a handful of times. The chain uses TRBV10-3 and TRBJ2-3; D assignment may be TRBD1 or TRBD2 (5 bases each). Germline V gene sequence: CDR1 ENHRY, CDR2 SYGVKD. V lost 0 bases, J lost 4 bases, and 8 bases lay in between. The CDR3 runs 14 residues. The DNA of the CDR3 is TGTGCCATCAGTGAGTCGGGACCGCCAGATACGCAGTATTTT. This sequence encodes CAISESGPPDTQYF.

The chain links TRBV7-6 to TRBJ2-7, with unresolved D. There are 15 residues in the CDR3. V was trimmed by 5 bases and J by 2 bases, leaving 16 bases between them. Germline V gene lookup returns CDR1 SGHVS and CDR2 FNYEAQ. The CDR3 bases are TGTGCCAGCAGCCGGCAGGACGGAGAAGCCTACGAGCAGTACTTC. Protein product: CASSRQDGEAYEQYF.

The chain joins TRBV7-9 to TRBJ2-3; a possible D gene is TRBD1 (7 bases). This CDR3 is built from 17 residues. The germline CDR1 and CDR2 sequences are SEHNR and FQNEAQ (reference sequence). The V end was cut by 5 bases, the J end by 2 bases, with 20 bases between. Written as DNA, the CDR3 is TGTGCCAGCAGCCTCATACGGCGGGACAGCCTCACAGATACGCAGTATTTT. Protein product: CASSLIRRDSLTDTQYF.

The chain recombines TRBV7-6 with TRBJ2-1; 7 bases match TRBD2. The junction had 9 bases not matched to a gene; V was cut back by 8 bases and J by 8 bases. The length of the CDR3 is 13 residues. Germline V lookup: CDR1 SGHVS, CDR2 FNYEAQ. The CDR3 DNA sequence: TGTGCCAGCGCGAAAGCGGGGCCTTATGAGCAGTTCTTC. This gives the protein CASAKAGPYEQFF.

This clonotype occurred once. The gene calls are TRBV5-5 and TRBJ1-1; TRBD1 matches at 9 bases. Germline V gene sequence: CDR1 SGHKS, CDR2 YYEKEE (reference sequence). The trim removed 6 bases at V and 4 bases at J, leaving 10 bases unmatched. CDR3 length: 15 amino acids. CDR3 bases: TGTGCCAGCATCCTGGACAGGGGACGATTCACTGAAGCTTTCTTT. This sequence encodes CASILDRGRFTEAFF.

This chain links TRBV27 with TRBJ2-2, with D possibly TRBD2 on 6 matching bases. Germline loops: CDR1 MNHEY, CDR2 SMNVEV (reference sequence). V was pared by 3 bases and J by 4 bases, with 12 bases between. The CDR3 extends over 15 amino acids. The CDR3 is CASSFERALTGELFF. In nucleotides, the CDR3 is TGTGCCAGCAGTTTTGAGCGGGCCCTCACCGGGGAGCTGTTTTTT.

In this sample, this clonotype turned up a few times. The chain links TRBV7-6 to TRBJ2-5; D gene uncertain. Trimming removed 5 bases at V and 5 bases at J, with 12 bases between. The CDR3 runs 13 residues. CDR1 SGHVS and CDR2 FNYEAQ come from the germline V gene. CDR3 bases: TGTGCCAGCAGCCTTTGGCCTAGGGAGACCCAGTACTTC. Protein sequence: CASSLWPRETQYF. The full variable domain, completed using reference TRBV7-6 and TRBJ2-5, is GAGVSQSPRYKVTKRGQDVALRCDPISGHVSLYWYRQALGQGPEFLTYFNYEAQQDKSGLPNDRFSAERPEGSISTLTIQRTEQRDSAMYRCASSLWPRETQYFGPGTRLLVL.